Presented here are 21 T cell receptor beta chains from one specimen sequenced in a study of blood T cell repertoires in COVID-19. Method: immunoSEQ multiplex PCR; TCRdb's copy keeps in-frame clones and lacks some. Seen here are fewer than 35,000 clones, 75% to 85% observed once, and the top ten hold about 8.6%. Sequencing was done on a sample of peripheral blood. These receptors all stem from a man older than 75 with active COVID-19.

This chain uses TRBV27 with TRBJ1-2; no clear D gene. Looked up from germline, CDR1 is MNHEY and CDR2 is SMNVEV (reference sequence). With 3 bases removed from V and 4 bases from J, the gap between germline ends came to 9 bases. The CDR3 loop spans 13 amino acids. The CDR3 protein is CASSLGGSYGYTF. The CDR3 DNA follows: TGTGCCAGCAGTTTGGGAGGTTCCTATGGCTACACCTTC.

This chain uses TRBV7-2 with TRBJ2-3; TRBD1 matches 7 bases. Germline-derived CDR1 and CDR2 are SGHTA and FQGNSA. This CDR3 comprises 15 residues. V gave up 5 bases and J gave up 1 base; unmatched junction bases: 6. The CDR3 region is CASSHRTGGTDTQYF. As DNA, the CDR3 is TGTGCCAGCAGCCACCGGACAGGTGGCACAGATACGCAGTATTTT.

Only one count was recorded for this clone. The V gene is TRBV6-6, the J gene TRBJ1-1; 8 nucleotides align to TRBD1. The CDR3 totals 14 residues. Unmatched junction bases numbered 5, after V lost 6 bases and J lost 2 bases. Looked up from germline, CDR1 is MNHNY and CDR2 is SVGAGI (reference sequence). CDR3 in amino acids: CASSLPGGNTEAFF. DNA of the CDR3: TGTGCCAGCAGCCTTCCAGGGGGCAACACTGAAGCTTTCTTT.

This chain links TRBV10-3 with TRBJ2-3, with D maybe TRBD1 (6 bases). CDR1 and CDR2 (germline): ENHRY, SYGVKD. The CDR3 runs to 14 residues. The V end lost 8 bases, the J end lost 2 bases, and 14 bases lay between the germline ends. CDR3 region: CAISDRRDTDTQYF. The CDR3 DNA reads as TGTGCCATCTCCGACAGGCGAGACACAGATACGCAGTATTTT.

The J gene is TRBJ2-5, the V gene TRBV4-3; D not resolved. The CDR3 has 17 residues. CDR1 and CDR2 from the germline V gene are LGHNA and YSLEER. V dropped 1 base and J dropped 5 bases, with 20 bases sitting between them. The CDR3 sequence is CASSQGSGSLLGETQYF. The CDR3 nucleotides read TGCGCCAGCAGCCAAGGCTCCGGGTCTCTACTTGGGGAGACCCAGTACTTC.

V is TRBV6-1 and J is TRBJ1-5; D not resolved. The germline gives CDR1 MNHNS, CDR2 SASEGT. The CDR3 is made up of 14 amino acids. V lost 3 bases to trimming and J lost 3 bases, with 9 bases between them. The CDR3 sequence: CASSEGGNNQPQHF. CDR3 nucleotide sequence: TGTGCCAGCAGTGAGGGAGGAAACAATCAGCCCCAGCATTTT.

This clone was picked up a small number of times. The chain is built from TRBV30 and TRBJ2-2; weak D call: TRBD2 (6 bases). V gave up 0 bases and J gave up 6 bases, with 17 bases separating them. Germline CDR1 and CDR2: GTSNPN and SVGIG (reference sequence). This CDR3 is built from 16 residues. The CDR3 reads CAWSVGGSIGAGELFF. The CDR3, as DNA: TGTGCCTGGAGTGTTGGGGGGTCGATCGGCGCCGGGGAGCTGTTTTTT. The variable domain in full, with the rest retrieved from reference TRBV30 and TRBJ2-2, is SQTIHQWPATLVQPVGSPLSLECTVEGTSNPNLYWYRQAAGRGLQLLFYSVGIGQISSEVPQNLSASRPQDRQFILSSKKLLLSDSGFYLCAWSVGGSIGAGELFFGEGSRLTVL.

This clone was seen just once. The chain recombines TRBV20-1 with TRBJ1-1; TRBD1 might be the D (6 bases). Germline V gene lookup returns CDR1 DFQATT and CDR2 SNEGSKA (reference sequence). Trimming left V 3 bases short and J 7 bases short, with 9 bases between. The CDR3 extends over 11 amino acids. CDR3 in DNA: TGCAGTGCTAGGGACAGTTTTGAAGCTTTCTTT. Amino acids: CSARDSFEAFF.

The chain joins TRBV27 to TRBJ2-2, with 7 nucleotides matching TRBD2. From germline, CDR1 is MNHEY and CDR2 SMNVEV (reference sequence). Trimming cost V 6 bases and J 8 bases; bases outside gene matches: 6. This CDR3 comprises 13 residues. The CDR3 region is CASRTGGVGELFF. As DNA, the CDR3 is TGTGCCAGCAGAACGGGGGGTGTAGGGGAGCTGTTTTTT.

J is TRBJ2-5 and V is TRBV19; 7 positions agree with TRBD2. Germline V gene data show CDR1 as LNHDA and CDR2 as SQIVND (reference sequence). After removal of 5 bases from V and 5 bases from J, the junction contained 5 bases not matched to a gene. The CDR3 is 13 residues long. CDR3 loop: CASSLGRGETQYF. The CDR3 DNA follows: TGTGCCAGTAGTTTGGGGCGGGGGGAGACCCAGTACTTC. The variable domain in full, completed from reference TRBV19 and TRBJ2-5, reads DGGITQSPKYLFRKEGQNVTLSCEQNLNHDAMYWYRQDPGQGLRLIYYSQIVNDFQKGDIAEGYSVSREKKESFPLTVTSAQKNPTAFYLCASSLGRGETQYFGPGTRLLVL.

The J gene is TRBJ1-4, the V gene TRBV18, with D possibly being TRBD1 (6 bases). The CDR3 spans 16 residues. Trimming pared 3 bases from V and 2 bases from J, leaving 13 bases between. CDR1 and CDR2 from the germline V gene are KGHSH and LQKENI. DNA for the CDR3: TGTGCCAGCTCACCTCTAACAGGGTCTACTAATGAAAAACTGTTTTTT. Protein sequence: CASSPLTGSTNEKLFF.

The CDR3 DNA follows: TGCGCCAGCAGACCCTCGAGCGGGGGGGCAGGAGATACGCAGTATTTT. As protein: CASRPSSGGAGDTQYF. The rearrangement uses TRBV5-1 and TRBJ2-3; 10 bases match TRBD2. Trimming at V came to 5 bases and at J to 5 bases, leaving 11 bases not matched to a gene. The germline V gene encodes CDR1 SGHRS and CDR2 YFSETQ. The CDR3 totals 16 residues.

In DNA, the CDR3 is TGTGCCAGCAGCCAAGGAACAGGGGGCTTTGGGGGCTACACCTTC. Translation: CASSQGTGGFGGYTF. This chain links TRBV3-1 (or the pseudogene TRBV3-2) with TRBJ1-2; the match to TRBD1 covers 9 bases. This CDR3 comprises 15 residues. The V segment lost 1 base and the J segment 8 bases; nucleotides outside the gene matches: 8. In germline, CDR1 is LGHDT, CDR2 YNNKEL (reference sequence).

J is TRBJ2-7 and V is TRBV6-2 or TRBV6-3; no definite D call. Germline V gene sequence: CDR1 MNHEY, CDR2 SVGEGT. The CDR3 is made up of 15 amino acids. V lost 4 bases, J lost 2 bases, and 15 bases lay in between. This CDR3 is CASSSAVFLPYEQYF. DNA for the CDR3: TGTGCCAGCAGTTCGGCGGTTTTTCTGCCCTACGAGCAGTACTTC.

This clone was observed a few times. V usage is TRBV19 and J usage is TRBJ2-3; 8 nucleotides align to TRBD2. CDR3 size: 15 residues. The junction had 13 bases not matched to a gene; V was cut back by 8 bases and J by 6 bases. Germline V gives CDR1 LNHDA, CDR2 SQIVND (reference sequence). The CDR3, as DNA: TGTGCCAGTCGGGGGGGATGGGCAGGGTCCGATACGCAGTATTTT. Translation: CASRGGWAGSDTQYF.

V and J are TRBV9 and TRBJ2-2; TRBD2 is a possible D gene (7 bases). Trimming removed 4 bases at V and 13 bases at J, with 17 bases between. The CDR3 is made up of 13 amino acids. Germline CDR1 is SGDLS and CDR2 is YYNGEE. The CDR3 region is CASSLRGGGWLFF. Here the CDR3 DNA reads TGTGCCAGCAGCCTAAGGGGCGGGGGCTGGCTGTTTTTT.

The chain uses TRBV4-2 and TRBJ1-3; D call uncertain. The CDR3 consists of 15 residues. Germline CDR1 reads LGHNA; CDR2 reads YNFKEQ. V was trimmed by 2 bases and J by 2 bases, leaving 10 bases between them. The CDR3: CASSQTRSTGNTIYF. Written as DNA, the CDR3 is TGTGCCAGCAGCCAAACCCGGAGCACTGGAAACACCATATATTTT.

The CDR3 here is CASAWRGGQDEQFF. Written as DNA, the CDR3 is TGTGCCAGCGCCTGGCGGGGGGGCCAAGATGAGCAGTTCTTC. The chain couples TRBV6-5 to TRBJ2-1, with TRBD2 matching over 9 bases. After removal of 8 bases from V and 8 bases from J, the junction contained 10 bases not matched to a gene. This CDR3 region has 14 residues. Germline V gene sequence: CDR1 MNHEY, CDR2 SVGAGI.

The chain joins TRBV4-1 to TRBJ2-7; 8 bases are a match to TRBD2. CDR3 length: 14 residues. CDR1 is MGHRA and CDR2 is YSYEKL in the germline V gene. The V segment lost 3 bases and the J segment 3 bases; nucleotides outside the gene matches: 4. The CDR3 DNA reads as TGCGCCAGCAGCCACCCGGGGGGGGGCTACGAGCAGTACTTC. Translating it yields CASSHPGGGYEQYF.

CDR3 loop: CASSQQGRGTGELFF. The CDR3 DNA is TGTGCCAGCAGTCAACAGGGGCGCGGCACCGGGGAGCTGTTTTTT. The V gene is TRBV7-3, the J gene TRBJ2-2, with 7 bases identical to TRBD1. The germline V gene has CDR1 SGHTA and CDR2 FQGTGA. The CDR3 is made up of 15 amino acids. V was clipped by 6 bases and J by 4 bases; unmatched bases: 8.

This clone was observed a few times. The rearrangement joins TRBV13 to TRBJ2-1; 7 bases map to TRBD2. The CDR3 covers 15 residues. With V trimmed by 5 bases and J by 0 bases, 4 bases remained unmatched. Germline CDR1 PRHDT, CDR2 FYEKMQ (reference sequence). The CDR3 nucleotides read TGTGCCAGCAGCCGGGGGGTCGGCTCCTACAATGAGCAGTTCTTC. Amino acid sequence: CASSRGVGSYNEQFF.